This T cell receptor (beta chain) was recovered during a study of blood T cell repertoires in COVID-19. Study summary: Sites in the United States, Italy and Spain provided acute and convalescent COVID-19 samples. PBMCs, B-cell-depleted T cells, or T cells were the source of the cDNA or gDNA that made up the material.

With 0 bases removed from V and 5 bases from J, the gap between germline ends came to 9 bases. The CDR3 runs to 14 residues. CDR1 and CDR2 from the germline V gene are MGHRA and YSYEKL. Methods used by the authors: Amplified reference gene primers provided the basis for estimating nucleated cell counts. Using immunoSEQ multiplex PCR, the repertoire was profiled, and TCRdb retains in-frame clones only, with some absent. Clone size and the V and J calls come from that table; the DNA yielded D and trimming. This repertoire shows roughly 180,000 clones, roughly 90% found once; its top ten account for around 2.1%. Two negative PCRs, clearance, or symptom resolution were required of recovered Cohort 3 donors.

The genes are TRBV4-1 and TRBJ2-3, with D possibly TRBD2 on 6 matching bases. The sample comprised PBMCs or T cells enriched from blood (not recorded which). This sequence originates from a woman aged 30 to 39 who had recovered from COVID-19. CDR3 residues: CASSQDWGEDTQYF. The CDR3 region has the DNA TGCGCCAGCAGCCAAGATTGGGGGGAAGATACGCAGTATTTT.